The entry below gives a single TCR beta chain sequence along with its context. The antigen is not known. These data belong to a study of OX40 agonist ivuxolimab in advanced cancers. Study at large: Ivuxolimab is a fully human IgG2 antibody that activates OX40 (CD134). In three patients, partial responses were observed, one with hepatocellular carcinoma and two with cutaneous melanoma.

Clones were sequenced by immunoSEQ multiplex PCR, and TCRdb holds only the in-frame ones, with some missing. Of roughly 93,000 clones in the sample, under 85% were seen once. CDR1 is SGHAT, CDR2 FQNNGV, per germline. V was trimmed by 3 bases and J by 1 base, leaving 7 bases between them. This CDR3 has 13 residues. General study findings and limits: Among patients with partial responses at 0.1-3.0 mg/kg, clonal expansion was among the lowest. Averaged across samples, CD8+ T cells carried more expanded clones than CD4+ did.

This specimen was CD4+ or CD8+ T cells sorted from blood, taken in a trial of the OX40 agonist ivuxolimab. The source is an adult with an advanced solid tumor such as melanoma, head and neck, liver or kidney cancer. V is TRBV11-2 and J is TRBJ2-7; D unresolved. CDR3 residues: CASSLSGSYEQYF. DNA of the CDR3: TGTGCCAGCAGCTTGTCCGGGTCCTACGAGCAGTACTTC. The variable domain in full, with the rest retrieved from reference TRBV11-2 and TRBJ2-7, is EAGVAQSPRYKIIEKRQSVAFWCNPISGHATLYWYQQILGQGPKLLIQFQNNGVVDDSQLPKDRFSAERLKGVDSTLKIQPAKLEDSAVYLCASSLSGSYEQYFGPGTRLTVT.